This T cell receptor (beta chain) is drawn from a study of regulatory T cells in long-lasting Graves disease. This clonotype was detected many times. Germline assignment: CDR1 MNHNS and CDR2 SASEGT. The trim removed 8 bases at V and 7 bases at J, leaving 15 bases unmatched. This CDR3 has 16 amino acids. According to the study, TCR beta libraries were built with iRepertoire HTBI primers and CDR3-region Arm-PCR. Via MiXCR, TCRdb re-called the multiplex PCR reads, giving one row per CDR3 protein. The profile covers approximately 270,000 distinct CDR3 sequences, with about 18% appearing a single time and roughly 15% taken by the ten largest. Documented time point: newly diagnosed GD, antithyroid drugs for less than 3 months. Following extraction of RNA from PBMCs, that RNA was used to make the TCR library. Criteria from the American Thyroid Association guidelines were applied to diagnose Graves' disease. Peripheral blood, 7 to 10 milliliters per patient, was collected in EDTA tubes.

The same sample was also used in a study of T cells in Graves' hyperthyroidism and ophthalmopathy. That report adds: A lack of ophthalmopathy progression within 18 months defined stable Graves' hyperthyroidism.

The sequence was obtained from a woman aged 30 to 39 with Graves disease. The sequencing here drew on peripheral blood mononuclear cells (PBMCs), taken at new diagnosis, from a patient treated with antithyroid drugs. J is TRBJ2-1 and V is TRBV6-1; 9 bases fit TRBD2. The CDR3 sequence is CASEGRLAAPTNEQFF. For the CDR3, the DNA is TGTGCCAGCGAGGGTAGACTAGCGGCGCCCACTAATGAGCAGTTCTTC.